The 4 T cell receptor beta chains below all came from one sample that was sequenced in a study of regulatory T cells in long-lasting Graves disease. This sample's time point: newly diagnosed GD, antithyroid drugs for less than 3 months. With RNA extracted from PBMCs as input, the TCR library was made. Researchers made TCR beta libraries by using iRepertoire HTBI primers and running Arm-PCR on CDR3 regions. Each CDR3 protein gets one entry after TCRdb re-called the multiplex PCR reads with MiXCR. The data contain approximately 230,000 distinct CDR3 sequences, approximately 20% of them seen just once; the ten biggest clones take up over 20%. The sequencing here drew on peripheral blood mononuclear cells (PBMCs), taken at new diagnosis, from a patient treated with antithyroid drugs. The receptor set was obtained from a female donor with Graves disease.

Ten or more counts support this clonotype. The chain recombines TRBV12-3 or TRBV12-4 with TRBJ1-1; D perhaps matches TRBD1 (5 bases). The CDR3 has 12 residues. The germline V and J ends were trimmed by 6 bases and 10 bases, with 15 bases remaining between them. The CDR3 DNA is TGTGCCAGCAGAACCGGGACTGCACCAGCTTTCTTT. Translating gives CASRTGTAPAFF.

The chain links TRBV20-1 to TRBJ2-1; D possibly corresponds to TRBD1 (5 bases). Looked up from germline, CDR1 is DFQATT and CDR2 is SNEGSKA (reference sequence). V was clipped by 0 bases and J by 0 bases, with 12 bases between them. This CDR3 region has 16 residues. CDR3 coding DNA: TGCAGTGCTAGAGATGCTTACAGGAGCTCCTACAATGAGCAGTTCTTC. Translation gives CSARDAYRSSYNEQFF.

In its sample, this clonotype was seen many times. The chain carries TRBV20-1 and TRBJ2-5, with 8 bases aligning to TRBD2. Germline V gene sequence: CDR1 DFQATT, CDR2 SNEGSKA (reference sequence). The CDR3 runs to 14 residues. J lost 0 bases, V lost 0 bases, and 0 bases had no gene match. CDR3 nucleotide sequence: TGCAGTGCTAGAGATAGCGGGAACCAAGAGACCCAGTACTTC. Its translation: CSARDSGNQETQYF.

V usage is TRBV9 and J usage is TRBJ2-1; 11 bases match TRBD2. This CDR3 is built from 15 residues. After removal of 1 base from V and 8 bases from J, the junction contained 5 bases not matched to a gene. In germline, CDR1 is SGDLS, CDR2 YYNGEE. For the CDR3, the DNA is TGTGCCAGCAGCGTATCAACTAGCGGGAGTTATGAGCAGTTCTTC. This codes for CASSVSTSGSYEQFF.